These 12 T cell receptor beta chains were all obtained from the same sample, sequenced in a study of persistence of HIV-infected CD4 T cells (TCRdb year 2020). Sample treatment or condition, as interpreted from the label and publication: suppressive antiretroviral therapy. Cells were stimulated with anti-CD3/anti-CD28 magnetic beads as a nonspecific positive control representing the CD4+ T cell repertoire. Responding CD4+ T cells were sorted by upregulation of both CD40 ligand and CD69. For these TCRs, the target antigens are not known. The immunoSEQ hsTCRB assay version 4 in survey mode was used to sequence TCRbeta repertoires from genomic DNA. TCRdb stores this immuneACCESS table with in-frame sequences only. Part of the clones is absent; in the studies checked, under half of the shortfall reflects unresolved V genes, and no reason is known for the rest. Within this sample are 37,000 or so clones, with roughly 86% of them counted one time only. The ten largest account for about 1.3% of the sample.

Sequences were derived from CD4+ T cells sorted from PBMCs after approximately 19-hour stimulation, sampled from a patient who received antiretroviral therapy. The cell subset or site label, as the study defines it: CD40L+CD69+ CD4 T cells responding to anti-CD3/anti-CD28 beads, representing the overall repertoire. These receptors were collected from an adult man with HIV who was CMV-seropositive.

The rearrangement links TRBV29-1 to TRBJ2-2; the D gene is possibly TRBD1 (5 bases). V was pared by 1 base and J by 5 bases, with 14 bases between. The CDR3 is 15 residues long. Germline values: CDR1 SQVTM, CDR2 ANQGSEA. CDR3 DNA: TGCAGCGTTGAAGCGGGCAGGGTTGGGACCGGGGAGCTGTTTTTT. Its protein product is CSVEAGRVGTGELFF.

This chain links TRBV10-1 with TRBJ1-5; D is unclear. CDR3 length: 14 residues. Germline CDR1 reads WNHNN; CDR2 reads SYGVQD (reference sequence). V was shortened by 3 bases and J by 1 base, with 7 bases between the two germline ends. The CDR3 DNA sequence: TGCGCCAGCAGTGAAGGGAGCAGCAATCAGCCCCAGCATTTT. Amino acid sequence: CASSEGSSNQPQHF.

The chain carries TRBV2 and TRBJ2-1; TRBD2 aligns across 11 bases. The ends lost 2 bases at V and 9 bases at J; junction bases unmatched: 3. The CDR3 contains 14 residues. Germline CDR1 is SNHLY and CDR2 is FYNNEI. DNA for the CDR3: TGTGCCAGCAGTGAAACGCTAGCGGGGGGTGAGCAGTTCTTC. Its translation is CASSETLAGGEQFF.

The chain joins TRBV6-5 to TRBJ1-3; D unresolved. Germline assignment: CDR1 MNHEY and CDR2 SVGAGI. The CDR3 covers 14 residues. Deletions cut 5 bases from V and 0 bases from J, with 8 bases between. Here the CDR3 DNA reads TGTGCCAGCAGTCTTGCGGGCTCTGGAAACACCATATATTTT. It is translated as CASSLAGSGNTIYF.

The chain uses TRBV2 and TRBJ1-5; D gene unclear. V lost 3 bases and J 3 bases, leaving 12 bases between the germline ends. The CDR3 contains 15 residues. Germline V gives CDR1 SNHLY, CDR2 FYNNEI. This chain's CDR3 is CASSELGQSNQPQHF. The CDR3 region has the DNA TGTGCCAGCAGTGAGTTAGGGCAGTCCAATCAGCCCCAGCATTTT.

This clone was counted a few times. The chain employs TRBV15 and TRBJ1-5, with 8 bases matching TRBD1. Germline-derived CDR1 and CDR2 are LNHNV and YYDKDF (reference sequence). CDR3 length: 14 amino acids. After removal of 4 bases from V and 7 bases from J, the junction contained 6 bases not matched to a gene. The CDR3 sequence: CATSIQGVAQPQHF. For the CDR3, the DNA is TGTGCCACCAGCATACAGGGGGTCGCACAGCCCCAGCATTTT.

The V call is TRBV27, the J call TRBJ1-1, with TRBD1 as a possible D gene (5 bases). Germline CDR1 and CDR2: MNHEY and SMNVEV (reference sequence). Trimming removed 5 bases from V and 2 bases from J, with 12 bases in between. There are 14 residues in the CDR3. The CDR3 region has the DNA TGTGCCAGCAGTATGGGGGAGGCTAACACTGAAGCTTTCTTT. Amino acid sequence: CASSMGEANTEAFF.

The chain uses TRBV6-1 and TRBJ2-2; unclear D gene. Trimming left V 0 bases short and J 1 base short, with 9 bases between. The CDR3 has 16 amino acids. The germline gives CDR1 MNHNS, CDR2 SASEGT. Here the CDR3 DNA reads TGTGCCAGCAGTGAAGCACCCTACCAGAACACCGGGGAGCTGTTTTTT. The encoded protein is CASSEAPYQNTGELFF.

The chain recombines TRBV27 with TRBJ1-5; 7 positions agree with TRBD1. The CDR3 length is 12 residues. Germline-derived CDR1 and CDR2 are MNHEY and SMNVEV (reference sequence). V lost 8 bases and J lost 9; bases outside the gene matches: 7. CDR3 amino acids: CASRTGQRPQHF. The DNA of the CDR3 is TGTGCCAGCCGGACAGGCCAGAGGCCCCAGCATTTT.

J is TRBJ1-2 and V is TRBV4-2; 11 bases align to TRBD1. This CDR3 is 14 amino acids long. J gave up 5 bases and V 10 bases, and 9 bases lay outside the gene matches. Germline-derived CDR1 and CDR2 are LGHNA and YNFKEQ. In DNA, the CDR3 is TGTGCCACCCAAGGACAGGGGGCGAGGTATGGCTACACCTTC. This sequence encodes CATQGQGARYGYTF.

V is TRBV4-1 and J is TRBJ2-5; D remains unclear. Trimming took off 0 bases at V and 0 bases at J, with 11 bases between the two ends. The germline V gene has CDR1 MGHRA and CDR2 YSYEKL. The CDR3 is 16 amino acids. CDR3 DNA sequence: TGCGCCAGCAGCCAAGATCCAACGAGGTACCAAGAGACCCAGTACTTC. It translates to CASSQDPTRYQETQYF.

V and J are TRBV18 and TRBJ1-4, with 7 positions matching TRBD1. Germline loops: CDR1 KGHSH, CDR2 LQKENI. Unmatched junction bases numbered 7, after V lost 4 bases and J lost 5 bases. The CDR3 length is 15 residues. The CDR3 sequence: CASSRPGTENEKLFF. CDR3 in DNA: TGTGCCAGCTCACGACCCGGGACAGAAAATGAAAAACTGTTTTTT.